One sample yielded the 10 T cell receptor beta chains listed below, sequenced in a study of T cells in Graves' hyperthyroidism and ophthalmopathy. Authors of the study amplified TCR beta CDR3 regions from RNA transcripts. The primer set for the first-round RT-PCR of the TCR CDR3 was HTBI. TCRdb reprocessed the multiplex PCR reads with MiXCR, giving one entry per CDR3 protein. The sample includes about 130,000 distinct CDR3 sequences, around 21% seen only once; the top ten take roughly 71%. Sequenced sample: blood. All receptors derive from a woman between 45 and 60 years old with Graves' hyperthyroidism that later progressed to Graves' ophthalmopathy.

The rearrangement uses TRBV2 and TRBJ2-5; 12 bases are a match to TRBD2. CDR1 and CDR2 from the germline V gene are SNHLY and FYNNEI. The CDR3 extends over 15 amino acids. The trim removed 6 bases at V and 4 bases at J, leaving 6 bases unmatched. The CDR3 region is CASSLAGGRRETQYF. The CDR3 DNA sequence: TGTGCCAGCAGCCTAGCGGGAGGGAGGAGAGAGACCCAGTACTTC.

This clonotype was recorded many times. The V and J genes are TRBV7-2 and TRBJ2-5, with a tentative D call TRBD2 (5 bases). The V end was cut by 3 bases, the J end by 12 bases, with 20 bases between. In germline, CDR1 is SGHTA, CDR2 FQGNSA. The CDR3 covers 14 residues. The CDR3 sequence is CASSLDGISRLEYF. The CDR3 coding sequence is TGTGCCAGCAGCTTGGACGGGATCTCAAGACTGGAGTACTTC.

V gene TRBV19 combines with J gene TRBJ2-1; D unresolved. The V end lost 1 base, the J end lost 11 bases, and 15 bases lay between the germline ends. CDR3 length: 14 residues. CDR1 and CDR2 (germline): LNHDA, SQIVND (reference sequence). DNA for the CDR3: TGTGCCAGTAGTATAGCCCAAAATCGAGGCCAGCAGTTCTTC. Its protein product is CASSIAQNRGQQFF.

The CDR3 is CASRTDRGNEQFF. The CDR3 nucleotides are TGTGCCAGCAGGACGGACAGGGGCAATGAGCAGTTCTTC. This chain uses TRBV2 with TRBJ2-1, with 9 positions matching TRBD1. This CDR3 is 13 amino acids long. With 6 bases clipped from V and 6 bases from J, the junction kept 3 bases outside the gene matches. Germline CDR1 SNHLY, CDR2 FYNNEI.

With respect to this clonotype: A much larger clone sits a single nucleotide away, making a read error possible. J is TRBJ2-6 and V is TRBV12-3 or TRBV12-4; D unresolved. The CDR3 runs to 16 residues. CDR3 loop: CAGSPSPGSGANVLTF. Written as DNA, the CDR3 is TGTGCCGGCAGTCCCTCCCCAGGCTCTGGGGCCAACGTCCTGACTTTC.

This clonotype showed up many times. The V gene is TRBV5-1, the J gene TRBJ2-7; D possibly corresponds to TRBD2 (6 bases). V was trimmed by 0 bases and J by 7 bases, leaving 17 bases between them. This CDR3 is 15 amino acids long. Per the germline V gene, CDR1 is SGHRS and CDR2 is YFSETQ. As DNA, the CDR3 is TGCGCCAGCAGCTTGGAGGTCCGGGGGTTGGGGGAGCAGTACTTC. Residues: CASSLEVRGLGEQYF. Full variable domain (rest looked up from reference TRBV5-1 and TRBJ2-7): KAGVTQTPRYLIKTRGQQVTLSCSPISGHRSVSWYQQTPGQGLQFLFEYFSETQRNKGNFPGRFSGRQFSNSRSEMNVSTLELGDSALYLCASSLEVRGLGEQYFGPGTRLTVT.

This sequence joins TRBV20-1 and TRBJ2-7; 8 bases line up with TRBD2. Trimming took 3 bases from V and 4 from J; bases not matched to a gene: 5. Germline CDR1 is DFQATT and CDR2 is SNEGSKA (reference sequence). This CDR3 spans 13 amino acids. The CDR3 is CSASPSGLYEQYF. Written as DNA, the CDR3 is TGCAGTGCTAGCCCTAGCGGGTTGTACGAGCAGTACTTC.

The J gene is TRBJ2-1, the V gene TRBV20-1, with 9 nucleotides matching TRBD2. After removal of 2 bases from V and 0 bases from J, the junction contained 14 bases not matched to a gene. The germline V gene encodes CDR1 DFQATT and CDR2 SNEGSKA (reference sequence). This CDR3 comprises 19 residues. In DNA form, the CDR3 reads TGCAGTGCTAGAAGCCCAGCGGGAGGCCACATGTCCTCCTACAATGAGCAGTTCTTC. Protein: CSARSPAGGHMSSYNEQFF.

This clonotype has a handful of counts. This chain links TRBV6-1 with TRBJ2-7; 8 nucleotides line up with TRBD1. The germline V gene encodes CDR1 MNHNS and CDR2 SASEGT. The CDR3 has 16 amino acids. V shed 5 bases and J 2 bases; nucleotides not matched to a gene: 11. This chain's CDR3 is CASSPRDRLKPYEQYF. The CDR3 coding sequence is TGTGCCAGCAGTCCCCGGGACAGGTTAAAGCCCTACGAGCAGTACTTC.

This clonotype showed up many times. The chain carries TRBV2 and TRBJ2-7; no reliable D call. The germline V and J ends were trimmed by 9 bases and 4 bases, with 16 bases remaining between them. The V gene's germline CDR1 is SNHLY and CDR2 FYNNEI. The CDR3 is made up of 13 amino acids. The CDR3 DNA sequence: TGTGCCAGATCAGACCTATCTAAGTACGAGCAGTACTTC. Amino acid sequence: CARSDLSKYEQYF.